The 4 T cell receptor beta chains below come from one sample, sequenced in a study of OX40 agonist ivuxolimab in advanced cancers. Clones were sequenced by immunoSEQ multiplex PCR, and TCRdb holds only the in-frame ones, with some missing. The sample has 45,000 to 50,000 clones, around 74% seen once. Sequencing used CD4+ or CD8+ T cells sorted from blood, obtained in a trial of the OX40 agonist ivuxolimab. The receptors were sampled from an adult with an advanced solid tumor such as melanoma, head and neck, liver or kidney cancer.

The J gene is TRBJ2-7, the V gene TRBV7-3, with D unclear. V lost 0 bases and J lost 5, with 8 bases in between. The germline gives CDR1 SGHTA, CDR2 FQGTGA. This CDR3 region has 13 residues. CDR3 residues: CASSLTSIHEQYF. DNA of the CDR3: TGTGCCAGCAGCTTAACTAGTATCCACGAGCAGTACTTC.

This chain connects TRBV28 to TRBJ2-7; 7 bases map to TRBD1. Per the germline V gene, CDR1 is MDHEN and CDR2 is SYDVKM. Losses at the gene ends were 2 bases for V and 2 bases for J; bases not matched to a gene: 6. The CDR3 is 15 residues long. The CDR3 is CASSLTGAEPYEQYF. Written as DNA, the CDR3 is TGTGCCAGCAGTTTAACAGGGGCGGAACCCTACGAGCAGTACTTC. The full variable domain, rest sourced from reference TRBV28 and TRBJ2-7, is DVKVTQSSRYLVKRTGEKVFLECVQDMDHENMFWYRQDPGLGLRLIYFSYDVKMKEKGDIPEGYSVSREKKERFSLILESASTNQTSMYLCASSLTGAEPYEQYFGPGTRLTVT.

The chain carries TRBV14 and TRBJ2-2; D remains ambiguous. Trimming removed 2 bases at V and 7 bases at J, with 11 bases between. The length of the CDR3 is 14 residues. Germline assignment: CDR1 SGHDN and CDR2 FVKESK. CDR3: CASSQFWARGELFF. CDR3 bases: TGTGCCAGCAGCCAATTTTGGGCCCGCGGGGAGCTGTTTTTT.

The chain joins TRBV4-1 to TRBJ2-7; D is perhaps TRBD1 (6 bases). The CDR3 contains 15 residues. V dropped 0 bases and J dropped 3 bases, with 12 bases sitting between them. The germline gives CDR1 MGHRA, CDR2 YSYEKL. CDR3: CASSQDIQGYYEQYF. DNA of the CDR3: TGCGCCAGCAGCCAAGATATACAGGGATACTACGAGCAGTACTTC.